A selection of T cell receptor beta chains follows, all from one sample in a study of hypomethylating agent response in myelodysplastic syndrome. Method: immunoSEQ multiplex PCR; TCRdb's copy keeps in-frame clones and lacks some. Found here are some 5,900 clones, about nine tenths of them singletons; the top ten hold about 15%. The sample here was bone marrow, taken before or after starting hypomethylating agent treatment for myelodysplastic syndrome (not recorded which). All receptors derive from a human donor with myelodysplastic syndrome. CDR3s leave out the opening cysteine and the closing phenylalanine or tryptophan. Fields, in order: V gene, J gene, CDR3 protein.

v_gene: TRBV6-1
j_gene: TRBJ1-6
CDR3aa: ASRDRGRDLSPLH

v_gene: TRBV5-6
j_gene: TRBJ2-7
CDR3aa: ASQLSRRQGGTYEQY

v_gene: TRBV10-3
j_gene: TRBJ2-7
CDR3aa: ATLRTGGSYEQY

v_gene: TRBV5-5
j_gene: TRBJ1-5
CDR3aa: ASSLGSQPQH

v_gene: TRBV7-2
j_gene: TRBJ1-2
CDR3aa: ASSLASLDSLASLSTYGYT

v_gene: TRBV30
j_gene: TRBJ2-6
CDR3aa: AWTGKVPGANVLT

v_gene: TRBV5-1
j_gene: TRBJ1-3
CDR3aa: ASSLFAEAGNTIY

v_gene: TRBV7-2
j_gene: TRBJ1-1
CDR3aa: ASSLLWDTEAF

v_gene: TRBV29-1
j_gene: TRBJ1-1
CDR3aa: SVEDLGVGGTEAF

v_gene: TRBV30
j_gene: TRBJ1-2
CDR3aa: AWRNAGTYGYT

v_gene: TRBV7-9
j_gene: TRBJ1-2
CDR3aa: ASSYDSNYGYT

v_gene: TRBV11-2
j_gene: TRBJ2-3
CDR3aa: ASSLTVGGAPDTQY

v_gene: TRBV11-2
j_gene: TRBJ1-1
CDR3aa: ASSLFQNTEAF

v_gene: TRBV6-1
j_gene: TRBJ2-5
CDR3aa: ASSQGGKETQY

v_gene: TRBV25-1
j_gene: TRBJ2-7
CDR3aa: ASLGVSPYEQY

v_gene: TRBV2
j_gene: TRBJ2-5
CDR3aa: ASSGRLAGETRLETQY